Listed below are T cell receptor beta chains from one sample, sequenced in a study of radiotherapy plus CTLA-4 blockade in lung cancer. Clones were read by immunoSEQ multiplex PCR, and TCRdb kept only the in-frame ones, dropping some. The table shows approximately 95,000 clones, with 75% to 85% occurring only once. This specimen consisted of peripheral blood, obtained from a patient treated with radiotherapy plus ipilimumab. These receptors were taken from a human donor with non-small cell lung cancer who had a partial response to radiotherapy plus ipilimumab. The CDR3 runs from the conserved cysteine through the conserved F or W. The D gene is left open where the match is weak. A row's size may be missing; if present it is once, few, many or a size class.

j_call d_call clone_size v_call cdr3_aa cdr3_nt
TRBJ2-1 NA NA TRBV7-3 CASSLRGGPPYNEQFF TGTGCCAGCAGCTTAAGAGGGGGACCCCCCTACAATGAGCAGTTCTTC
TRBJ2-2 TRBD2 NA TRBV7-3 CASSRTSGNTGELFF TGTGCCAGCAGCCGGACTAGCGGGAACACCGGGGAGCTGTTTTTT
TRBJ2-2 NA NA TRBV7-3 CASSPRGLNTGELFF TGTGCCAGCAGCCCTCGAGGCCTCAACACCGGGGAGCTGTTTTTT
TRBJ1-1 NA NA TRBV27 CASSFIGGRVDTEAFF TGTGCCAGCAGCTTTATCGGGGGGAGGGTGGACACTGAAGCTTTCTTT
TRBJ2-2 TRBD1 NA TRBV5-1 CASTLGQGARDTGELFF TGCGCCAGCACCCTTGGACAGGGGGCGCGGGACACCGGGGAGCTGTTTTTT
TRBJ2-3 TRBD2 NA TRBV2 CASSPSGRTDTQYF TGTGCCAGCAGCCCTAGCGGGAGAACAGATACGCAGTATTTT
TRBJ2-1 NA NA TRBV7-2 CASSQFSAGGNEQFF TGTGCCAGCAGCCAATTTAGCGCCGGAGGAAATGAGCAGTTCTTC
TRBJ2-4 TRBD1 NA TRBV2 CASSAGQGQRSKNIQYF TGTGCCAGCAGTGCAGGACAGGGGCAACGTTCCAAAAACATTCAGTACTTC
TRBJ2-1 NA NA TRBV4-2 CASSQTGTHGNEQFF TGTGCCAGCAGCCAAACTGGGACTCATGGCAATGAGCAGTTCTTC
TRBJ2-7 NA NA TRBV7-9 CASSSDSPYEQYF TGTGCCAGCAGCTCCGACAGCCCCTACGAGCAGTACTTC
TRBJ2-5 NA NA TRBV29-1 CSVGRDLQETQYF TGCAGCGTTGGGCGGGACCTCCAAGAGACCCAGTACTTC
TRBJ2-7 NA NA TRBV5-6 CASSLSAYEQYF TGTGCCAGCAGCCTGAGCGCCTACGAGCAGTACTTC
TRBJ1-1 NA once TRBV2 CASSARLAAEAFF TGTGCCAGCAGTGCACGGCTAGCGGCTGAAGCTTTCTTT
TRBJ2-7 NA NA TRBV18 CASSPSQGIDEQYF TGTGCCAGCTCACCATCTCAGGGGATCGACGAGCAGTACTTC
TRBJ1-1 TRBD1 NA TRBV5-1 CASSLMTGSMNTEAFF TGCGCCAGCAGCTTGATGACAGGGTCGATGAACACTGAAGCTTTCTTT
TRBJ2-1 TRBD2 NA TRBV4-1 CASSQVSGRAGDEQFF TGCGCCAGCAGCCAAGTTAGCGGGAGGGCGGGTGATGAGCAGTTCTTC
TRBJ1-3 TRBD1 NA TRBV7-6 CASSLATGGGNTIYF TGTGCCAGCAGCTTAGCGACAGGGGGTGGAAACACCATATATTTT
TRBJ2-1 NA NA TRBV11-2 CASSPPGPQFF TGTGCCAGCAGCCCCCCTGGCCCGCAGTTCTTC
TRBJ2-7 TRBD2 NA TRBV4-2 CASSQDPAGGRSYEQYF TGTGCCAGCAGCCAAGATCCAGCGGGAGGACGCTCCTACGAGCAGTACTTC
TRBJ2-3 NA NA TRBV4-1 CASSQDSEVTDTQYF TGCGCCAGCAGCCAAGATTCAGAGGTCACAGATACGCAGTATTTT
TRBJ2-1 TRBD2 once TRBV27 CASKNSGRAIRQFF TGTGCCAGCAAAAATAGCGGGAGGGCGATTCGGCAGTTCTTC
TRBJ1-5 NA NA TRBV18 CASSAGRGGDQPQHF TGTGCCAGCTCAGCCGGACGGGGGGGGGATCAGCCCCAGCATTTT
TRBJ1-2 TRBD1 NA TRBV5-6 CASSSTGRLEGYTF TGTGCCAGCAGCTCGACAGGGAGGCTCGAGGGCTACACCTTC
TRBJ1-3 NA NA TRBV7-2 CASSLVLDTGNTIYF TGTGCCAGCAGCTTAGTATTGGACACTGGAAACACCATATATTTT
TRBJ2-7 NA NA TRBV5-1 CASSLVAGPYEQYF TGCGCCAGCAGCTTGGTCGCGGGACCCTACGAGCAGTACTTC
TRBJ2-1 TRBD2 NA TRBV7-2 CASSLLPGTRTYNEQFF TGTGCCAGCAGCCTTCTCCCCGGGACTAGGACTTACAATGAGCAGTTCTTC
TRBJ1-2 NA few TRBV9 CASSPGELYGYTF TGTGCCAGCAGCCCAGGGGAACTCTATGGCTACACCTTC
TRBJ1-1 TRBD1 NA TRBV19 CASRLTGMGTEAFF TGTGCCAGTAGACTGACAGGGATGGGCACTGAAGCTTTCTTT